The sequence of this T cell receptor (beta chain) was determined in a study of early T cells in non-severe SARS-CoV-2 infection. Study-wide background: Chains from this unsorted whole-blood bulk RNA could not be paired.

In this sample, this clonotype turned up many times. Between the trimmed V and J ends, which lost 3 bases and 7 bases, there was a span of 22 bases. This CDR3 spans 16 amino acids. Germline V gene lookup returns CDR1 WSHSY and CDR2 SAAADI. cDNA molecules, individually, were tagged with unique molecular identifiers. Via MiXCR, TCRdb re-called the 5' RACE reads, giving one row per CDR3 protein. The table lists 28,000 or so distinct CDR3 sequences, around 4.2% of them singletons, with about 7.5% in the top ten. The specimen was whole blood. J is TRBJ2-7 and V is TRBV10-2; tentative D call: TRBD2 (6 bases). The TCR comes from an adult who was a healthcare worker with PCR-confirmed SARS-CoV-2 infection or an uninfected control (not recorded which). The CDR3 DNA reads TGCGCCAGCAGTGAACCCCCGGCAGCCGGGGGAAGTGAGCAGTACTTC. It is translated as CASSEPPAAGGSEQYF.